The 4 T cell receptor beta chains reported below all come from one sample, sequenced in a study of T cell repertoires in cytomegalovirus infection. TCRdb reprocessed the reads with MiXCR, giving one entry per CDR3 protein. Seen here are some 240,000 distinct CDR3 sequences, 15% to 20% observed once, and the top ten hold 40% to 55%. Material for sequencing was CD8+ T cells from PBMCs. The receptor source for this set is a human donor in good health (CMV status not recorded). Some clones in this sample may be carry-over from other donors' samples.

The rearrangement uses TRBV3-1 and TRBJ2-7; no clear D. The CDR3 covers 14 residues. V was cut by 0 bases and J by 3 bases, with 9 bases left in between. Germline V gives CDR1 LGHDT, CDR2 YNNKEL (reference sequence). As DNA, the CDR3 is TGTGCCAGCAGCCAAGAACGACACATCTACGAGCAGTACTTC. Translating gives CASSQERHIYEQYF.

This clonotype was seen ten or more times. The J gene is TRBJ1-1, the V gene TRBV7-2; 9 nucleotides line up with TRBD1. V shed 2 bases and J 3 bases; nucleotides not matched to a gene: 7. Germline CDR1 and CDR2: SGHTA and FQGNSA. This CDR3 is built from 16 residues. The CDR3 sequence: CASSLSGGQGDTEAFF. The CDR3 coding sequence is TGTGCCAGCAGCTTATCCGGGGGACAGGGAGACACTGAAGCTTTCTTT.

The V call is TRBV20-1, the J call TRBJ1-6, with D possibly being TRBD1 (6 bases). The CDR3 is 15 amino acids. Germline V gene data show CDR1 as DFQATT and CDR2 as SNEGSKA (reference sequence). V shed 6 bases and J shed 10 bases, with 22 bases lying between them. As DNA, the CDR3 is TGCAGTGCCCCCGGACAGAAAAGAATCGACTCACCCCTCCACTTT. It encodes CSAPGQKRIDSPLHF.

This clonotype was seen more than once but under ten times. The rearrangement uses TRBV6-5 and TRBJ2-1, with D possibly TRBD1 on 6 matching bases. V was shortened by 2 bases and J by 4 bases, with 9 bases between the two germline ends. The germline CDR1 and CDR2 sequences are MNHEY and SVGAGI. This CDR3 comprises 14 residues. The CDR3 region has the DNA TGTGCCAGCAGTTACGGACAGAATTACAATGAGCAGTTCTTC. Its translation is CASSYGQNYNEQFF.